This record concerns one T cell receptor (beta chain) sequence. Its specificity is unknown. The record originates from a study of OX40 agonist ivuxolimab in advanced cancers. Method: immunoSEQ multiplex PCR; TCRdb's copy keeps in-frame clones and lacks some. This table holds tens of thousands of clones, 75% to 90% found once. This CDR3 contains 14 residues. The germline CDR1 and CDR2 sequences are MNHNS and SASEGT. Trimming shortened V by 6 bases and J by 5 bases, and 16 bases separated the two germline ends. Notes on the study in general: Among the least clonally expanded were partial responders at 0.1-3.0 mg/kg.

Autoimmune disease history or systemic immunosuppression disqualified patients. The chain uses TRBV6-1 and TRBJ2-5, with D tentatively TRBD1 (6 bases). This sequence was found in an adult with an advanced solid tumor such as melanoma, head and neck, liver or kidney cancer. The sample was CD4+ or CD8+ T cells sorted from blood, taken in a trial of the OX40 agonist ivuxolimab. The chain's CDR3 is CASSLVRGSETQYF. The CDR3, as DNA: TGTGCCAGCAGCCTGGTGAGGGGGTCGGAGACCCAGTACTTC.